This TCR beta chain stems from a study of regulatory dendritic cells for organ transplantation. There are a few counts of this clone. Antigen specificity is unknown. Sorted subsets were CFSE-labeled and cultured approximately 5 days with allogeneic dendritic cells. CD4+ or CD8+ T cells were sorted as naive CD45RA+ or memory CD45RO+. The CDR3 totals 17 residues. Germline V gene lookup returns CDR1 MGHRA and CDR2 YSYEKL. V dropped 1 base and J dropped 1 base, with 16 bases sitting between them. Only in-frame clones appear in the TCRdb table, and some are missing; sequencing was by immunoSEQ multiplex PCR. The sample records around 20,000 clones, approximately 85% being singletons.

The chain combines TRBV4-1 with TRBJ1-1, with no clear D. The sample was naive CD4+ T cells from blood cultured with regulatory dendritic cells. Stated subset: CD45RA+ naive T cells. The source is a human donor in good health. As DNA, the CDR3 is TGCGCCAGCAGCCAAGTCTATGTCAGTGGTGCGAACACTGAAGCTTTCTTT. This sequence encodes CASSQVYVSGANTEAFF.